These T cell receptor beta chains were read from a single sample in a study of T cells in localized non-small cell lung cancer. The protocol was immunoSEQ multiplex PCR, while the TCRdb copy is restricted to in-frame clones and leaves out a portion. This sample has tens of thousands of clones, with approximately 84% found just once. The material was peripheral blood, obtained before any cancer treatment. These receptor sequences come from a female donor older than 55 with stage I lung adenocarcinoma. Both conserved end residues are part of each CDR3. The D gene is left open where the match is weak. Some rows mark clone size as missing; the rest say once, few, many or name a class of expanded clone.

abundance: .; j_gene: TRBJ2-7; v_gene: TRBV27; d_gene: TRBD2; CDR3nt: TGTGCCAGCAGCTCTAAGGGGACTAGCGGGAGTATTTACGAGCAGTACTTC; CDR3aa: CASSSKGTSGSIYEQYF
abundance: .; j_gene: TRBJ1-1; v_gene: TRBV19; d_gene: TRBD1; CDR3nt: TGTGCCAGTAGTGTCCAGGGGGGGAACACTGAAGCTTTCTTT; CDR3aa: CASSVQGGNTEAFF
abundance: .; j_gene: TRBJ2-1; v_gene: TRBV5-1; d_gene: .; CDR3nt: TGCGCCAGCAGCCCAGGACTTCAGGCTGGCAATGAGCAGTTCTTC; CDR3aa: CASSPGLQAGNEQFF
abundance: few; j_gene: TRBJ1-4; v_gene: TRBV28; d_gene: .; CDR3nt: TGTGCCAGCACCGACCTCGCCCGGGATAGAGATGAAAAACTGTTTTTT; CDR3aa: CASTDLARDRDEKLFF
abundance: .; j_gene: TRBJ1-3; v_gene: TRBV9; d_gene: TRBD1; CDR3nt: TGTGCCAGCAGCGTAAGACAGACAGGGGGCTCCTCTGGAAACACCATATATTTT; CDR3aa: CASSVRQTGGSSGNTIYF
abundance: .; j_gene: TRBJ1-4; v_gene: TRBV5-5; d_gene: .; CDR3nt: TGTGCCAGCAGCTTGAAAGCGGTGGCAACTAATGAAAAACTGTTTTTT; CDR3aa: CASSLKAVATNEKLFF
abundance: .; j_gene: TRBJ1-1; v_gene: TRBV5-1; d_gene: TRBD1; CDR3nt: TGCGCCAGCAGTCCTAGGGGGCTGAACACTGAAGCTTTCTTT; CDR3aa: CASSPRGLNTEAFF
abundance: .; j_gene: TRBJ1-5; v_gene: TRBV18; d_gene: .; CDR3nt: TGTGCCAGCTCACCACGGGGGACACCTGATCAGCCCCAGCATTTT; CDR3aa: CASSPRGTPDQPQHF
abundance: .; j_gene: TRBJ2-7; v_gene: TRBV10-3; d_gene: .; CDR3nt: TGTGCCATCAGTGAGTCTACTAGCCCCTCCTACGAGCAGTACTTC; CDR3aa: CAISESTSPSYEQYF
abundance: .; j_gene: TRBJ2-3; v_gene: TRBV6-1; d_gene: .; CDR3nt: TGTGCCAGCAGCTCACGAGGGAACACCGAGTGGGCGCAGTATTTT; CDR3aa: CASSSRGNTEWAQYF
abundance: few; j_gene: TRBJ1-3; v_gene: TRBV5-4; d_gene: .; CDR3nt: TGTGCCAGCAGCTTGATGTCAGGGCCTGGAAACACCATATATTTT; CDR3aa: CASSLMSGPGNTIYF
abundance: .; j_gene: TRBJ1-2; v_gene: TRBV28; d_gene: .; CDR3nt: TGTGCCAGCAGTTTAGAAGAGGGGGTAGGGTATGGCTACACCTTC; CDR3aa: CASSLEEGVGYGYTF
abundance: .; j_gene: TRBJ2-7; v_gene: TRBV6-5; d_gene: TRBD2; CDR3nt: TGTGCCAGCAGCACTAGCGGTTACGAGCAGTACTTC; CDR3aa: CASSTSGYEQYF
abundance: .; j_gene: TRBJ2-5; v_gene: TRBV5-4; d_gene: .; CDR3nt: TGTGCCAGCAGCTCCCCTAACCAGGGAGGAGAGACCCAGTACTTC; CDR3aa: CASSSPNQGGETQYF
abundance: few; j_gene: TRBJ1-5; v_gene: TRBV2; d_gene: .; CDR3nt: TGTGCCAGCAGTGAGAGCAGCTTCCATCAGCCCCAGCATTTT; CDR3aa: CASSESSFHQPQHF
abundance: .; j_gene: TRBJ1-6; v_gene: TRBV18; d_gene: TRBD1; CDR3nt: TGTGCCAGCTCAGGCGGGACAGGGGACAACGGCTCACCCCTCCACTTT; CDR3aa: CASSGGTGDNGSPLHF
abundance: .; j_gene: TRBJ1-2; v_gene: TRBV6-5; d_gene: .; CDR3nt: TGTGCCAGCAGTTACTCGACTGCCAGCAGGTCTGGCTACACCTTC; CDR3aa: CASSYSTASRSGYTF
abundance: .; j_gene: TRBJ1-2; v_gene: TRBV27; d_gene: TRBD1; CDR3nt: TGTGCCAGCAGTTTAAGGGGAACAGGGGGCCCCTATGGCTACACCTTC; CDR3aa: CASSLRGTGGPYGYTF
abundance: .; j_gene: TRBJ2-3; v_gene: TRBV7-3; d_gene: TRBD2; CDR3nt: TGTGCCAGCAGCTTACGGGGACTAGCGGGAGGAACTAGCACAGATACGCAGTATTTT; CDR3aa: CASSLRGLAGGTSTDTQYF
abundance: .; j_gene: TRBJ1-5; v_gene: TRBV7-9; d_gene: .; CDR3nt: TGTGCCAGCAGCTTAGCGATAGGGGCTAGCAATCAGCCCCAGCATTTT; CDR3aa: CASSLAIGASNQPQHF
abundance: once; j_gene: TRBJ1-4; v_gene: TRBV5-1; d_gene: .; CDR3nt: TGCGCCAGCAGCTTGCTGGGGTCGGCTGAAAAACTGTTTTTT; CDR3aa: CASSLLGSAEKLFF
abundance: .; j_gene: TRBJ1-1; v_gene: TRBV11-2; d_gene: .; CDR3nt: TGTGCCAGCAGCTTAGCGGGGGGAGCTTTCTTT; CDR3aa: CASSLAGGAFF
abundance: .; j_gene: TRBJ2-1; v_gene: TRBV6-1; d_gene: .; CDR3nt: TGTGCCAGCACCCAGAGCTCCTACAATGAGCAGTTCTTC; CDR3aa: CASTQSSYNEQFF
abundance: .; j_gene: TRBJ2-5; v_gene: TRBV28; d_gene: .; CDR3nt: TGTGCCAGCAGTTTACAAGCGTTGGTCGAGACCCAGTACTTC; CDR3aa: CASSLQALVETQYF
abundance: .; j_gene: TRBJ2-1; v_gene: TRBV6-6; d_gene: TRBD1; CDR3nt: TGTGCCAGCAGTTACGGGACAGGGGGCTCGAATGAGCAGTTCTTC; CDR3aa: CASSYGTGGSNEQFF